This T cell receptor beta chain was identified in a study of T cells in Graves' hyperthyroidism and ophthalmopathy (dated by TCRdb to between 2018 and 2021). About the investigation overall: Peripheral blood samples were taken at the time of initial diagnosis, prior to any treatment. The roughly 99 discovery patients were divided at random into training and test sets in a 7:3 ratio. After sampling, hyperthyroidism patients received methimazole starting at 30 mg daily, and ophthalmopathy patients received high-dose intravenous methylprednisolone. TCR V-J signatures able to tell the groups apart were searched for in a discovery cohort of 100 patients, of whom roughly 42 had Graves' ophthalmopathy and roughly 59 had stable Graves' hyperthyroidism. The paper describes TCR Vbeta CDR3 sequencing of 140 or so peripheral blood samples, made up of 43 ophthalmopathy patients, roughly 80 hyperthyroidism patients and around 17 progressor patients. Whether ophthalmopathy could be predicted prospectively was tested in an independent validation cohort made up of under 20 hyperthyroidism patients plus 17 patients who later progressed to ophthalmopathy. The study also compared thyroid tissue and blood T-cell repertoires from 5 to 7 Graves' hyperthyroidism patients. Overall study outcomes, separate from this receptor: Ophthalmopathy was separated from stable hyperthyroidism by a 13 V-J signature model, with just over 85% sensitivity and approximately 81% specificity obtained in cross-validation and 80%/75% obtained in testing. Most expanded thyroid clonotypes (frequency above 0.001) were also detected in blood, suggesting blood repertoires may reflect thyroid immune responses. In validation, progression to ophthalmopathy was predicted by the model with roughly 69% sensitivity and 72% to 80% specificity, a median of roughly 6 months before onset. No statistical method was used to fix the sample size in advance, and group allocation was not hidden from the investigators.

Stable Graves' hyperthyroidism was defined as no progression to ophthalmopathy during 18 months of follow-up. Hyperthyroidism patients were newly diagnosed, with disease duration under 2 months, and aged 18 to 65 years. The study excluded patients with uncontrolled infections, other autoimmune diseases, pregnancy or lactation. Diagnoses were established on the basis of clinical symptoms, serum thyroxine and TRAb, thyroid ultrasound, and orbital computed tomography. Ficoll-Paque density gradient centrifugation was used to isolate PBMCs from around 10 ml of fresh peripheral blood. Total RNA was extracted with Trizol reagent, and quality was checked on an Agilent 2100 Bioanalyzer. This clonotype was recorded only once. Its cognate antigen has yet to be identified. No per-base quality is available; no much larger clone lies one base away. Resting on one read, the evidence is weak. The CDR3 has 16 amino acids, counting the end cysteine and phenylalanine. Of all the DNA, just the CDR3 is kept, 48 bases in frame from base 1. CDR1 and CDR2 were assigned from the germline V gene (reference sequence) as WNHNN and SYGVQD. V is trimmed back by 3 bases and J by 2 bases, and the junction contains 6 bases that no gene match accounts for.

The TCR beta CDR3 regions were amplified from RNA transcripts. The TCR CDR3 was subjected to a first round of RT-PCR using the HTBI primer set and the Qiagen OneStep RT-PCR kit. The libraries were constructed in a second round of multiplex PCR and then size-selected and purified. Libraries were sequenced paired-end with 100 bp reads on an Illumina HiSeq2000. Concerning the study's data processing: Raw data were processed with SOAPnuke, discarding reads with adapters, uncalled bases, mean Phred below 15, or no exact constant-primer or identifier match. High-quality paired reads were merged using COPE v1.2.5, and each unique nucleotide sequence was defined as a clonotype. MiTCR v1.1 was used to align the clonotypes against IMGT TRBV, TRBD and TRBJ reference segments. The analysis was restricted to V-J combinations with a frequency above 0.0001, which together covered just over 98% of the repertoires. A TCS score was defined as the ratio between F50 (clonal expansion) and ExV (chaos), using BLOSUM62-based TCRdist between CDR3 peptides within each V-J. Welch's t-statistics and random forest reduced just over 500 V-J features to under 15, which were used in a naive Bayes classifier (R e1071). The similarity between thyroid and blood repertoires was quantified using the Morisita-Horn index. The raw public reads went through TCRdb reprocessing: fastp at Q25, MiXCR clone calling, in-frame beta chains kept. Every entry covers one CDR3 protein and lists the most common genes and DNA from its rows. The V and J calls shown here were made by TCRdb, not taken from the authors' results. Counted in this sample were just under 750,000 distinct CDR3 sequences; about a third of them appeared once. The ten largest clones represent around 30% of the sample.

Source material: blood. Recombination linked TRBV10-1 to TRBJ1-2; 10 bases in the junction line up with TRBD1. The TCR was taken from a woman between 40 and 50 years old with Graves' hyperthyroidism. The sequenced DNA is TGCGCCAGCAGTGAAGGGACAGGGGAAAAGAACTATGGCTACACCTTC. Its protein product is CASSEGTGEKNYGYTF.